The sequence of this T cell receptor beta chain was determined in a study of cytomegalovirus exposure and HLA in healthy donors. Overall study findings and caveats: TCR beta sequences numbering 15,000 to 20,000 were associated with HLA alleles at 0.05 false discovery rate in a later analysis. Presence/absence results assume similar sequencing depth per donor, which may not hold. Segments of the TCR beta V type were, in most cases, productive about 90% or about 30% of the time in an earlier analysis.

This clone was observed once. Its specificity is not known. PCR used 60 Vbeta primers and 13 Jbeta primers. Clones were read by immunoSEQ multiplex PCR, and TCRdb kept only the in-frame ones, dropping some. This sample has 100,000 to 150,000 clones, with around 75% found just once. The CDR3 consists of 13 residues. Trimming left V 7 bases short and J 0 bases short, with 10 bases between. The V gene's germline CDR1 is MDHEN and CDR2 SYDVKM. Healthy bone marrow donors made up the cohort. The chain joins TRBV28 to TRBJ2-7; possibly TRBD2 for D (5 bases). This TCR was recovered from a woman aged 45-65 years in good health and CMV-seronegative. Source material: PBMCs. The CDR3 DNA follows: TGTGCCAGCAAGCGGACTGGCTCCTACGAGCAGTACTTC. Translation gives CASKRTGSYEQYF.